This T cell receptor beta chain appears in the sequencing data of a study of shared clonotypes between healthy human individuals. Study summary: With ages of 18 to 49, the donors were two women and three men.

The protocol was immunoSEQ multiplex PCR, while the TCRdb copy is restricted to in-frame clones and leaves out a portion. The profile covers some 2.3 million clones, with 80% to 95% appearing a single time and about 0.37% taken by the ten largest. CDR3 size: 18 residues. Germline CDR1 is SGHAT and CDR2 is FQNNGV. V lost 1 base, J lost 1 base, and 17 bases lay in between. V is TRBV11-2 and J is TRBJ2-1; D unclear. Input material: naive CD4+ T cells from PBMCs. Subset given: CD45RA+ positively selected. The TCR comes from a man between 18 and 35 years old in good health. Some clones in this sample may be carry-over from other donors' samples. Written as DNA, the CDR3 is TGTGCCAGCAGCTTAGTTTACCAATCCGGGCCGTCCTACAATGAGCAGTTCTTC. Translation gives CASSLVYQSGPSYNEQFF.